The 10 T cell receptor beta chains presented below share a single source sample, sequenced in a study of technical replicates of blood from a few donors (TCRdb year 2017). Libraries were prepared through the immunoSEQ multiplex PCR assay. What TCRdb holds here is the immuneACCESS table cut down to in-frame rearrangements. Part of the clones is not present; checked against another copy, under half of the missing clones reflect an unresolved V gene, and the others are unexplained. Across this sample there are approximately 79,000 clones, with 97% seen only once. Around 0.2% of the sample rests with the top ten. Sequencing was carried out using T cells isolated from PBMCs. These receptors originate from a human donor in good health.

The chain is built from TRBV7-9 and TRBJ2-3; 8 positions agree with TRBD2. Germline values: CDR1 SEHNR, CDR2 FQNEAQ (reference sequence). V was pared by 5 bases and J by 0 bases, with 10 bases of the junction left unmatched. This CDR3 contains 17 residues. CDR3 DNA sequence: TGTGCCAGCAGCCCCCGGTGGGTAGCGGGGAGCACAGATACGCAGTATTTT. It yields the protein CASSPRWVAGSTDTQYF.

This chain connects TRBV28 to TRBJ2-5, with 8 bases matching TRBD1. The V and J ends lost 2 bases and 10 bases, in that order; junction bases with no gene match: 12. The germline gives CDR1 MDHEN, CDR2 SYDVKM. This CDR3 is built from 15 residues. DNA of the CDR3: TGTGCCAGCAGTTTAATACCGACAGGGGTAGTGAACCAGTACTTC. This translates into CASSLIPTGVVNQYF.

The chain employs TRBV10-3 and TRBJ1-1; TRBD1 is a possible D gene (5 bases). V lost 4 bases, J lost 0 bases, and 9 bases lay in between. Per germline, CDR1 ENHRY and CDR2 SYGVKD. The CDR3 loop spans 14 amino acids. CDR3 nucleotide sequence: TGTGCCATCAGTGTGGGAGGGGTGAACACTGAAGCTTTCTTT. Its protein is CAISVGGVNTEAFF.

V gene TRBV19 combines with J gene TRBJ2-1, with 11 bases identical to TRBD2. V shed 6 bases and J 1 base; nucleotides not matched to a gene: 5. The CDR3 extends over 16 amino acids. Germline V gene sequence: CDR1 LNHDA, CDR2 SQIVND (reference sequence). The CDR3 region has the DNA TGTGCCAGTAGCTTTAGCGGGAGGGCTTCCTACAATGAGCAGTTCTTC. It specifies CASSFSGRASYNEQFF.

The J gene is TRBJ2-7, the V gene TRBV10-2, with a possible D match to TRBD1 (7 bases). This CDR3 region has 16 residues. The germline V gene encodes CDR1 WSHSY and CDR2 SAAADI. The V end was cut by 3 bases, the J end by 2 bases, with 17 bases between. The CDR3 region is CASSDYRGLLTYEQYF. The CDR3 coding sequence is TGCGCCAGCAGTGACTACAGGGGACTCCTTACCTACGAGCAGTACTTC.

CDR3 coding DNA: TGTGCCAGCAGTCGGGGGGCGAGTCAGCCCCAGCATTTT. Translating it yields CASSRGASQPQHF. The chain joins TRBV25-1 to TRBJ1-5; TRBD1 might be the D (6 bases). V lost 5 bases to trimming and J lost 6 bases, with 11 bases between them. The CDR3 loop spans 13 amino acids. Germline V gene lookup returns CDR1 MGHDK and CDR2 SYGVNS.

The V call is TRBV6-1, the J call TRBJ2-5, with 10 nucleotides matching TRBD2. CDR1 and CDR2 from the germline V gene are MNHNS and SASEGT. The CDR3 runs 12 residues. V was clipped by 8 bases and J by 5 bases; unmatched bases: 2. CDR3: CASQAGGETQYF. CDR3 coding DNA: TGTGCCAGCCAAGCGGGAGGGGAGACCCAGTACTTC.

The J gene is TRBJ2-5, the V gene TRBV4-1; TRBD2 aligns across 14 bases. The CDR3 sequence is 18 residues long. Germline CDR1 reads MGHRA; CDR2 reads YSYEKL. J lost 5 bases, V lost 3 bases, and 11 bases had no gene match. CDR3: CASSQRLAGGPIGETQYF. CDR3 in DNA: TGCGCCAGCAGCCAGAGACTAGCGGGAGGGCCGATAGGGGAGACCCAGTACTTC.

The chain combines TRBV7-8 with TRBJ2-7; D ambiguous. The CDR3 covers 15 residues. Per the germline V gene, CDR1 is SGHVS and CDR2 is FQNEAQ. The V gene lost 5 bases and the J gene lost 3 bases, with 17 bases spanning the gap. CDR3 in DNA: TGTGCCAGCAGCCTAATTACCGGTAAAGACTACGAGCAGTACTTC. It yields the protein CASSLITGKDYEQYF.

CDR3 sequence: CASSLGLRGTYEQYF. DNA for the CDR3: TGTGCCAGTAGTCTAGGGTTGCGCGGGACCTACGAGCAGTACTTC. This chain links TRBV19 with TRBJ2-7, with a possible D match to TRBD2 (6 bases). Germline lookup yields CDR1 LNHDA and CDR2 SQIVND (reference sequence). The CDR3 sequence is 15 residues long. V was pared by 5 bases and J by 2 bases, with 16 bases between. Supplemented by reference TRBV19 and TRBJ2-7, the full variable domain reads DGGITQSPKYLFRKEGQNVTLSCEQNLNHDAMYWYRQDPGQGLRLIYYSQIVNDFQKGDIAEGYSVSREKKESFPLTVTSAQKNPTAFYLCASSLGLRGTYEQYFGPGTRLTVT.